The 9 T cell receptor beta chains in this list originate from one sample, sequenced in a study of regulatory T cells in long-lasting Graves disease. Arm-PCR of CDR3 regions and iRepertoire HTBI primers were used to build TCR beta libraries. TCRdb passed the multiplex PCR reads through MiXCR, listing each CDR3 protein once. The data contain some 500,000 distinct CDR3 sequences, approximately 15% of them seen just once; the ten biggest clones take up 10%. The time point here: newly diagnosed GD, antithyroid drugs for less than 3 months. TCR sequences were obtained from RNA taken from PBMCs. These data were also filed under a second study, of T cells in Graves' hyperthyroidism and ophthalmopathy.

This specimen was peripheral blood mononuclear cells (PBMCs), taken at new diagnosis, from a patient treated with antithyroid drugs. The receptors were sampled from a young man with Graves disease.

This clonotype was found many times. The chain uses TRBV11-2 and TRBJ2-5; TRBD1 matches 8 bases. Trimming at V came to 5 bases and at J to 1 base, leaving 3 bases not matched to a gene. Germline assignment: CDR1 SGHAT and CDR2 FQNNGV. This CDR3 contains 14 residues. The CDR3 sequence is CASSRGTGQETQYF. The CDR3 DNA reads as TGTGCCAGCAGCCGAGGGACAGGCCAAGAGACCCAGTACTTC.

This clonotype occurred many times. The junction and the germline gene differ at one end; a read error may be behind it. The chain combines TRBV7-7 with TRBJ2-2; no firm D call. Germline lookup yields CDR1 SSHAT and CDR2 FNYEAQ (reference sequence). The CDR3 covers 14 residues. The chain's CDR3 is CASSPVSGTGELFF. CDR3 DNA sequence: TGTGCTAGCAGCCCTGTCAGTGGCACCGGGGAGCTGTTTTTT. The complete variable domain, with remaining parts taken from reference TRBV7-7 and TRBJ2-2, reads GAGVSQSPRYKVTKRGQDVTLRCDPISSHATLYWYQQALGQGPEFLTYFNYEAQPDKSGLPSDRFSAERPEGSISTLTIQRTEQRDSAMYRCASSPVSGTGELFFGEGSRLTVL.

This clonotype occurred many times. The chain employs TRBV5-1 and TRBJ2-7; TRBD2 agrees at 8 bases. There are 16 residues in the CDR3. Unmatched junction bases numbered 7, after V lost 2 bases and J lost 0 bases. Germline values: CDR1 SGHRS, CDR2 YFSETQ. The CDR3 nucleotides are TGCGCCAGCAGCTTTGAGATCAGCGGGAGCTCCTACGAGCAGTACTTC. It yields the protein CASSFEISGSSYEQYF. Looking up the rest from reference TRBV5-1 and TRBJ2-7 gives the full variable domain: KAGVTQTPRYLIKTRGQQVTLSCSPISGHRSVSWYQQTPGQGLQFLFEYFSETQRNKGNFPGRFSGRQFSNSRSEMNVSTLELGDSALYLCASSFEISGSSYEQYFGPGTRLTVT.

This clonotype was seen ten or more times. The CDR3 DNA reads TGTGCCAGCAGTTTCTCGGGAGGGCCATACAATGAGCAGTTCTTC. Residues: CASSFSGGPYNEQFF. This sequence joins TRBV28 and TRBJ2-1, with 8 bases that match TRBD2. V shed 3 bases and J 4 bases; nucleotides not matched to a gene: 5. CDR1 and CDR2 (germline): MDHEN, SYDVKM. The CDR3 loop spans 15 amino acids.

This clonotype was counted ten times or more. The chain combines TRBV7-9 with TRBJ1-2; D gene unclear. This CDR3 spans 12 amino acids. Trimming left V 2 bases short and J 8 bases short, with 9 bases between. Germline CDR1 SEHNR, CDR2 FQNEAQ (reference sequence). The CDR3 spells CASSLLFRGYTF. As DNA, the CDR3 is TGTGCCAGCAGCTTACTCTTCCGCGGCTACACCTTC.

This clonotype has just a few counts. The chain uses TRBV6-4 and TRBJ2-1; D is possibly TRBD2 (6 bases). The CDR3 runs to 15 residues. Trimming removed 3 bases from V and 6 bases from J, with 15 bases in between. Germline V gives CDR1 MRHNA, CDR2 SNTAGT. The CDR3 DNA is TGTGCCAGCAGTGAAATGGCGGGACTGGGCAATGAGCAGTTCTTC. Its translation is CASSEMAGLGNEQFF.

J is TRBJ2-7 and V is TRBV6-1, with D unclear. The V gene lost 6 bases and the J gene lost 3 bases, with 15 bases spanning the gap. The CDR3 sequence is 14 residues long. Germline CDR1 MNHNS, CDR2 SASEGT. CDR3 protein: CASRTLGTDYEQYF. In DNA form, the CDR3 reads TGTGCCAGCAGGACCCTAGGAACCGACTACGAGCAGTACTTC.

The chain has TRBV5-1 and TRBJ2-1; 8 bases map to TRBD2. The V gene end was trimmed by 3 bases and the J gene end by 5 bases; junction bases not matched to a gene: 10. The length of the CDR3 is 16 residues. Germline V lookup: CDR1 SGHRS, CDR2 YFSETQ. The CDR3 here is CASSSGAGAGNNEQFF. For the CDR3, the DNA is TGCGCCAGCAGCTCCGGAGCGGGAGCGGGTAACAATGAGCAGTTCTTC.

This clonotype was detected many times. Here the CDR3 DNA reads TGTGCCAGCAGCTCACTGGACGGTTACATGAACACTGAAGCTTTCTTT. Amino acids: CASSSLDGYMNTEAFF. This chain joins TRBV7-9 and TRBJ1-1; D unresolved. The V gene lost 4 bases and the J gene lost 0 bases, with 15 bases spanning the gap. This CDR3 region has 16 residues. Per the germline V gene, CDR1 is SEHNR and CDR2 is FQNEAQ (reference sequence).